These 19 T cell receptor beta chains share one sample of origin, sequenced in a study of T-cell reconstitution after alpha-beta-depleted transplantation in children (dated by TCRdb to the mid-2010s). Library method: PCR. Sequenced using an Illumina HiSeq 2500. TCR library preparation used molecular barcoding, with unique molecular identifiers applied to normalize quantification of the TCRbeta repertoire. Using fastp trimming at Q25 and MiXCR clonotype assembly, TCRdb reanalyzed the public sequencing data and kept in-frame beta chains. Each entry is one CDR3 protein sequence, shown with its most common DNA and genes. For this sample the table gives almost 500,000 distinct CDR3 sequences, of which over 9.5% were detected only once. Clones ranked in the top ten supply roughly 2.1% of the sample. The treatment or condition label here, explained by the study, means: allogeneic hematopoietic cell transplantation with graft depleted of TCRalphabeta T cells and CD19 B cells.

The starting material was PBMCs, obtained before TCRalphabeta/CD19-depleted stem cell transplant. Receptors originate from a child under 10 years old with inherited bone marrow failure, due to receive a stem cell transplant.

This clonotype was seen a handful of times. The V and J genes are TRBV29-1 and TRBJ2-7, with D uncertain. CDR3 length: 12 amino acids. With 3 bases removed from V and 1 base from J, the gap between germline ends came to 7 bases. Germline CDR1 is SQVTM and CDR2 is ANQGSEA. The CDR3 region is CSVDVGSYEQYF. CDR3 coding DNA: TGCAGCGTTGATGTGGGATCCTACGAGCAGTACTTC.

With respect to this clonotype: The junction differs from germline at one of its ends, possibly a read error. The CDR3 DNA reads as TGTGCCACCAGTGATTATGAAGGGAATGGGAACCCCGGGGAGCTGTTTTTT. It specifies CATSDYEGNGNPGELFF. This chain links TRBV24-1 with TRBJ2-2; D gene uncertain. This CDR3 contains 17 residues. The germline CDR1 and CDR2 sequences are KGHDR and SFDVKD.

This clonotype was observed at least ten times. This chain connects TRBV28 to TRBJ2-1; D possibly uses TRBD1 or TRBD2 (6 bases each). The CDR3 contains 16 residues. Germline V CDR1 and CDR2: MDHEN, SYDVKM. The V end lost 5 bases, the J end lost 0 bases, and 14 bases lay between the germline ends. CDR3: CASSPRGGISYNEQFF. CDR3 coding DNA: TGTGCCAGCAGTCCCCGAGGGGGGATCTCCTACAATGAGCAGTTCTTC.

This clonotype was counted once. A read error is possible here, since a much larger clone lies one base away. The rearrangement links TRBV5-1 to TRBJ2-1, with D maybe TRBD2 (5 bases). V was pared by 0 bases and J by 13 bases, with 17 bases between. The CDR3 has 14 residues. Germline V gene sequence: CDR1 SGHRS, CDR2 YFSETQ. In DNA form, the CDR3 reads TGCGCCAGCAGCTTGGCGGCTAGGGCGGGTGACCAGTTCTTC. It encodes CASSLAARAGDQFF.

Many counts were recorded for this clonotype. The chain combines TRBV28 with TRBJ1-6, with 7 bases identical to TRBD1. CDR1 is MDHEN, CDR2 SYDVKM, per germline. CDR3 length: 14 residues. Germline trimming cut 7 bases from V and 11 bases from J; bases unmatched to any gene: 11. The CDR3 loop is CASNLDREITPLHF. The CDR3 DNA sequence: TGTGCCAGCAACCTAGACAGGGAGATCACACCCCTCCACTTT. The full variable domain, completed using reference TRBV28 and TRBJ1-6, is DVKVTQSSRYLVKRTGEKVFLECVQDMDHENMFWYRQDPGLGLRLIYFSYDVKMKEKGDIPEGYSVSREKKERFSLILESASTNQTSMYLCASNLDREITPLHFGNGTRLTVT.

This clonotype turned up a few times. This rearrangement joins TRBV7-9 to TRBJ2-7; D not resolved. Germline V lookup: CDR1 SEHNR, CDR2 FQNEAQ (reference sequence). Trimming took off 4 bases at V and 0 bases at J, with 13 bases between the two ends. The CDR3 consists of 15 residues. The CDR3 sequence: CASSSVVGDSYEQYF. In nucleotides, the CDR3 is TGTGCCAGCAGCTCGGTAGTCGGTGACTCCTACGAGCAGTACTTC.

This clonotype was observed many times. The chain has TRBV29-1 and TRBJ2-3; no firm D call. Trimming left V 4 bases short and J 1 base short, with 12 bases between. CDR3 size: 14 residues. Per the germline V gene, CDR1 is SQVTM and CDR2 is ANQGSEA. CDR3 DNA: TGCAGCGTTGTAGCACTCGAGGGCACAGATACGCAGTATTTT. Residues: CSVVALEGTDTQYF.

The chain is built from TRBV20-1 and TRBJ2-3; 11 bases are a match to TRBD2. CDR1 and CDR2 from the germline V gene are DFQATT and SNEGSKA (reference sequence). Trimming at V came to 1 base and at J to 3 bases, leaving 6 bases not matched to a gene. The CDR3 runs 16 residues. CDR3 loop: CSARGQGLAVTDTQYF. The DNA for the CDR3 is TGCAGTGCTAGAGGGCAGGGACTAGCGGTTACAGATACGCAGTATTTT.

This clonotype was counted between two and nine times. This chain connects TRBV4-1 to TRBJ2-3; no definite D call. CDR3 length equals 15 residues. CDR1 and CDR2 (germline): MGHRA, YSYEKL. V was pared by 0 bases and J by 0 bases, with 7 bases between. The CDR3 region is CASSQDGSSTDTQYF. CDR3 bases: TGCGCCAGCAGCCAAGACGGATCTAGCACAGATACGCAGTATTTT.

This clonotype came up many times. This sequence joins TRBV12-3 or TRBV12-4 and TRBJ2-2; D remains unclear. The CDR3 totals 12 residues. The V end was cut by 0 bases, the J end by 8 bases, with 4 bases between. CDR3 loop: CASSLAWGELFF. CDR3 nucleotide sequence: TGTGCCAGCAGTTTAGCCTGGGGGGAGCTGTTTTTT.

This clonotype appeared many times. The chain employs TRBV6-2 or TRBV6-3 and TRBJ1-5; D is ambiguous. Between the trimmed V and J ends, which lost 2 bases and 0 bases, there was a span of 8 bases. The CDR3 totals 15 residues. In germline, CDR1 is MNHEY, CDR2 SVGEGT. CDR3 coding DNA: TGTGCCAGCAGTTACGCAGCTTATAGCAATCAGCCCCAGCATTTT. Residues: CASSYAAYSNQPQHF.

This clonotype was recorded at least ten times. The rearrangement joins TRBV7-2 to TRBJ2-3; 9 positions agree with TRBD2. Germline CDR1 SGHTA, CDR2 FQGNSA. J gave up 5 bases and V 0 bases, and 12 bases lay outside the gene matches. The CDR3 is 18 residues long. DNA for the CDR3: TGTGCCAGCAGCTTAGCGCTTTATCGCGGGAGGGCCCTAGATACGCAGTATTTT. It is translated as CASSLALYRGRALDTQYF.

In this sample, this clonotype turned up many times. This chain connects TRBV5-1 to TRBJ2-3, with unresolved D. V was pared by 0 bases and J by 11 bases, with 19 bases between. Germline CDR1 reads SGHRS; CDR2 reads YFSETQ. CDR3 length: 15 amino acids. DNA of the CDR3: TGCGCCAGCAGCTTGGTTGCGGATTCGATATTCTGGCAGTATTTT. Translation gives CASSLVADSIFWQYF.

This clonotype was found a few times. This CDR3 reads CASSLIPIGSDGGQYF. CDR3 nucleotide sequence: TGCGCCAGCAGCTTGATACCAATCGGGAGTGACGGGGGGCAGTACTTC. The rearrangement joins TRBV5-1 to TRBJ2-7; tentatively, D is TRBD2 (6 bases). Looked up from germline, CDR1 is SGHRS and CDR2 is YFSETQ. The CDR3 is 16 residues long. V lost 1 base and J lost 9, with 23 bases in between.

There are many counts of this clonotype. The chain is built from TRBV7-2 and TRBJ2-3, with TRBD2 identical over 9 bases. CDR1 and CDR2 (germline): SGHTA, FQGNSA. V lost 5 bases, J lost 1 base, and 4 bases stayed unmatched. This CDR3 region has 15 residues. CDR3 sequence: CASSPGTSRTDTQYF. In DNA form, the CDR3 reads TGTGCCAGCAGCCCGGGGACTAGCCGCACAGATACGCAGTATTTT.

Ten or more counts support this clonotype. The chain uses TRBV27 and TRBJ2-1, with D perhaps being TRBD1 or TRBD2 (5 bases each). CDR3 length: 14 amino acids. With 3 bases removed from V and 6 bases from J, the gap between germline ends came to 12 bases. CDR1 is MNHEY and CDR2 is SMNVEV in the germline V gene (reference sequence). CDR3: CASSLQGPINEQFF. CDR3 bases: TGTGCCAGCAGTTTGCAGGGACCAATCAATGAGCAGTTCTTC.

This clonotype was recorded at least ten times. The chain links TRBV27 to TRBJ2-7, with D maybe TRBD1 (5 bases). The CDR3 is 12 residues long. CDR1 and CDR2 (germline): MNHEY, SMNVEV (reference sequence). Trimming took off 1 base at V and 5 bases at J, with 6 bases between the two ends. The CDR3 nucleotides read TGTGCCAGCAGTTTATGGGGCGACGAGCAGTACTTC. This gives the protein CASSLWGDEQYF.

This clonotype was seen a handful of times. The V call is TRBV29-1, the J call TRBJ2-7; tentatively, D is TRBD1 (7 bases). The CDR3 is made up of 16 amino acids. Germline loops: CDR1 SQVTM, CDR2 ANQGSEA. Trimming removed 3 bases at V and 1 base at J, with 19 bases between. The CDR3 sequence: CSVEHCGTVKSYEQYF. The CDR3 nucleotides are TGCAGCGTTGAGCACTGCGGGACAGTAAAATCCTACGAGCAGTACTTC.

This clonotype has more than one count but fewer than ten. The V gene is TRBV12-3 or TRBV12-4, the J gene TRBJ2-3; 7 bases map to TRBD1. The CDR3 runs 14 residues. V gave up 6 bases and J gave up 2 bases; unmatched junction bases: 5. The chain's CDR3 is CASSRDSHTDTQYF. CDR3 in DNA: TGTGCCAGCAGCCGGGACAGCCACACAGATACGCAGTATTTT.